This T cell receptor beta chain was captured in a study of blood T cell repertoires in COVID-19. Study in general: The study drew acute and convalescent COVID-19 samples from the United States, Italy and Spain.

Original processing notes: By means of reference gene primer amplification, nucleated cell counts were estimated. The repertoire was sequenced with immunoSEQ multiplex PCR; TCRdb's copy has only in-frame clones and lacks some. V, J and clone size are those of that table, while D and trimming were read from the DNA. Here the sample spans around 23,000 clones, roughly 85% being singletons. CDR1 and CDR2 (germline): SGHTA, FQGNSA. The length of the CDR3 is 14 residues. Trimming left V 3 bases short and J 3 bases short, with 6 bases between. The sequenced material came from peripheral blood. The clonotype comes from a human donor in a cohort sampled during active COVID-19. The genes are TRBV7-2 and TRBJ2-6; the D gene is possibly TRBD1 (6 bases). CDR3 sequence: CASSFRGGANVLTF. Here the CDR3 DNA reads TGTGCCAGCAGCTTCAGGGGTGGGGCCAACGTCCTGACTTTC.